This TCR beta chain was identified in a study of shared clonotypes between healthy human individuals. Details on this clone: Its antigen is not identified. Other DNA sequences of this sample code for an identical CDR3.

It was across several immunoSEQ plates that each subset's genomic DNA was evenly split. TCRdb's table, derived via immunoSEQ multiplex PCR, lists solely in-frame clones and lacks some. The table records roughly 2.6 million clones, roughly nine tenths of them present only once. V shed 5 bases, J shed 5 bases, and the junction held 5 bases outside the gene matches. Germline lookup yields CDR1 GTSNPN and CDR2 SVGIG (reference sequence). This CDR3 spans 12 amino acids. Study results and caveats: Naive subsets generally exceeded memory subsets in estimated richness.

This sequence originates from a man aged 18 to 29 in good health. The V and J genes are TRBV30 and TRBJ1-2; TRBD1 agrees at 7 bases. The sequencing sample was made of naive CD4+ T cells sorted from blood. The subset here: CD45RA+ positively selected. CDR3 nucleotides: TGTGCCTGGTCAGGGGGTCCGTATGGCTACACCTTC. Protein sequence: CAWSGGPYGYTF.